Listed here are 14 T cell receptor beta chains from one sample, sequenced in a study of CD8 T cells in ankylosing spondylitis. Study observations and caveats: Roughly 8 highly homologous variants formed a TCR beta motif that appeared characteristic of ankylosing spondylitis blood.

Their specific antigens are unknown. TCRdb ran MiXCR on the 5' RACE reads and lists one entry per CDR3 protein. The top ten hold less than 15% of the sample, which has about 330,000 distinct CDR3 sequences, roughly 8% seen once. Sequenced sample: blood, either unsorted or a sorted T cell fraction (not recorded which). These TCRs come from a male donor with ankylosing spondylitis.

This clonotype was detected only a few times. The chain joins TRBV9 to TRBJ2-5; D gene uncertain. The V end lost 4 bases, the J end lost 5 bases, and 24 bases lay between the germline ends. This CDR3 region has 17 residues. Germline V gene lookup returns CDR1 SGDLS and CDR2 YYNGEE. CDR3 DNA sequence: TGTGCCAGCAGCCCCAGAAGGGCATGGTCTGACGTCGAGACCCAGTACTTC. This translates into CASSPRRAWSDVETQYF.

This clonotype was seen a few times. J is TRBJ2-5 and V is TRBV29-1, with 7 bases lining up with TRBD2. The trim removed 3 bases at V and 2 bases at J, leaving 6 bases unmatched. The CDR3 runs to 14 residues. Germline V CDR1 and CDR2: SQVTM, ANQGSEA. The CDR3 reads CSVDGLADQETQYF. Written as DNA, the CDR3 is TGCAGCGTTGACGGCCTAGCGGATCAAGAGACCCAGTACTTC.

The rearrangement uses TRBV9 and TRBJ1-4, with no clear D. V was pared by 0 bases and J by 8 bases, with 14 bases between. Germline V gene lookup returns CDR1 SGDLS and CDR2 YYNGEE. The CDR3 length is 15 residues. The CDR3 sequence is CASSVGPDGEEKLFF. CDR3 nucleotides: TGTGCCAGCAGCGTAGGGCCAGATGGCGAGGAAAAACTGTTTTTT. The variable domain in full, completed from reference TRBV9 and TRBJ1-4, reads DSGVTQTPKHLITATGQRVTLRCSPRSGDLSVYWYQQSLDQGLQFLIQYYNGEERAKGNILERFSAQQFPDLHSELNLSSLELGDSALYFCASSVGPDGEEKLFFGSGTQLSVL.

The J gene is TRBJ2-1, the V gene TRBV4-3; TRBD1 matches 9 bases. Germline V gene data show CDR1 as LGHNA and CDR2 as YSLEER. The CDR3 extends over 15 amino acids. Trimming at V came to 3 bases and at J to 2 bases, leaving 2 bases not matched to a gene. CDR3 sequence (DNA): TGCGCCAGCAGCCACAACAGGGGGCCCTACAATGAGCAGTTCTTC. Translating gives CASSHNRGPYNEQFF.

This chain links TRBV7-9 with TRBJ2-5; D perhaps matches TRBD1 (5 bases). Germline V gives CDR1 SEHNR, CDR2 FQNEAQ (reference sequence). Deletions cut 2 bases from V and 5 bases from J, with 12 bases between. The CDR3 covers 14 residues. CDR3 nucleotide sequence: TGTGCCAGCAGCTTAACTGTGGGGCCGGAGACCCAGTACTTC. This sequence encodes CASSLTVGPETQYF.

This clonotype was observed a handful of times. The chain recombines TRBV28 with TRBJ2-1, with D tentatively TRBD1 (6 bases). V was clipped by 10 bases and J by 3 bases, with 19 bases between them. The CDR3 consists of 15 residues. Germline V CDR1 and CDR2: MDHEN, SYDVKM. CDR3 sequence: CATTGQGRGYNEQFF. For the CDR3, the DNA is TGTGCCACGACAGGCCAGGGAAGGGGCTACAATGAGCAGTTCTTC. Full variable domain (outside the CDR3, taken from reference TRBV28 and TRBJ2-1): DVKVTQSSRYLVKRTGEKVFLECVQDMDHENMFWYRQDPGLGLRLIYFSYDVKMKEKGDIPEGYSVSREKKERFSLILESASTNQTSMYLCATTGQGRGYNEQFFGPGTRLTVL.

The chain employs TRBV28 and TRBJ2-7; either TRBD1 or TRBD2 may supply D (5 bases each). Trimming left V 7 bases short and J 4 bases short, with 17 bases between. Germline CDR1 MDHEN, CDR2 SYDVKM. This CDR3 contains 14 residues. CDR3 in amino acids: CASNKGTDNYEQYF. For the CDR3, the DNA is TGTGCCAGCAATAAAGGGACGGATAATTACGAGCAGTACTTC.

This clonotype was recorded many times. The rearrangement joins TRBV12-3 or TRBV12-4 to TRBJ2-2; 8 nucleotides match TRBD2. The CDR3 is 14 residues long. With V trimmed by 5 bases and J by 8 bases, 7 bases remained unmatched. CDR3 region: CASSPRGGWGELFF. As DNA, the CDR3 is TGTGCCAGCAGTCCCCGGGGGGGCTGGGGGGAGCTGTTTTTT.

J is TRBJ2-5 and V is TRBV12-3 or TRBV12-4; 7 bases fit TRBD2. The V segment lost 5 bases and the J segment 4 bases; nucleotides outside the gene matches: 10. The length of the CDR3 is 15 residues. The CDR3 nucleotides are TGTGCCAGCAGTCCAAGGGGAGGGCTGCGAGAGACCCAGTACTTC. Amino acid sequence: CASSPRGGLRETQYF.

The chain joins TRBV14 to TRBJ1-1, with D maybe TRBD1 (5 bases). This CDR3 is 15 amino acids long. Germline lookup yields CDR1 SGHDN and CDR2 FVKESK. The germline V and J ends were trimmed by 1 base and 1 base, with 10 bases remaining between them. The CDR3 region is CASSQVQGWNTEAFF. The CDR3 nucleotides read TGTGCCAGCAGCCAAGTGCAGGGCTGGAACACTGAAGCTTTCTTT.

This clonotype was counted ten times or more. The chain carries TRBV5-1 and TRBJ2-5; no reliable D call. Trimming shortened V by 2 bases and J by 2 bases, and 7 bases separated the two germline ends. The V gene's germline CDR1 is SGHRS and CDR2 YFSETQ. CDR3 size: 13 residues. In DNA form, the CDR3 reads TGCGCCAGCAGCTTCCAGAGGCAAGAGACCCAGTACTTC. Amino acid sequence: CASSFQRQETQYF.

This clonotype was seen many times. The CDR3 region is CASSEGVQNQPQHF. CDR3 nucleotides: TGTGCCAGCAGCGAAGGAGTACAGAATCAGCCCCAGCATTTT. This chain links TRBV5-5 with TRBJ1-5; D is ambiguous. V lost 4 bases, J lost 4 bases, and 12 bases lay in between. CDR1 is SGHKS, CDR2 YYEKEE, per germline (reference sequence). CDR3 length: 14 residues.

The chain has TRBV7-6 and TRBJ1-1; D gene ambiguous. Germline loops: CDR1 SGHVS, CDR2 FNYEAQ. V was trimmed by 2 bases and J by 6 bases, leaving 13 bases between them. This CDR3 is 14 amino acids long. The CDR3 spells CASSLQSVTAEAFF. DNA of the CDR3: TGTGCCAGCAGCTTACAATCAGTGACGGCTGAAGCTTTCTTT.

This clonotype was seen a handful of times. This rearrangement joins TRBV12-3 or TRBV12-4 to TRBJ2-7; D may be TRBD1 or TRBD2 (6 bases each). The CDR3 consists of 14 residues. With 1 base removed from V and 6 bases from J, the gap between germline ends came to 13 bases. Here the CDR3 reads CASSLGVGGFEQYF. The CDR3 nucleotides are TGTGCCAGCAGTTTAGGGGTAGGGGGGTTCGAGCAGTACTTC.